This T cell receptor (beta chain) comes out of a study of blood T cell repertoires in COVID-19. Libraries were prepared by immunoSEQ multiplex PCR; TCRdb keeps only in-frame clonotypes and omits some of them. The sample has some 130,000 clones; around 89% are singletons. CDR3 length: 16 residues. Germline CDR1 SNHLY, CDR2 FYNNEI. With V trimmed by 6 bases and J by 10 bases, 13 bases remained unmatched. Sequenced input: peripheral blood. This rearrangement joins TRBV2 to TRBJ1-6; 9 bases fit TRBD1. This sequence was found in a man between 60 and 75 years old with COVID-19, enrolled during active disease. The chain's CDR3 is CASSRDRVFFGSPLHF. Written as DNA, the CDR3 is TGTGCCAGCAGCCGGGACAGGGTGTTCTTCGGATCACCCCTCCACTTT.